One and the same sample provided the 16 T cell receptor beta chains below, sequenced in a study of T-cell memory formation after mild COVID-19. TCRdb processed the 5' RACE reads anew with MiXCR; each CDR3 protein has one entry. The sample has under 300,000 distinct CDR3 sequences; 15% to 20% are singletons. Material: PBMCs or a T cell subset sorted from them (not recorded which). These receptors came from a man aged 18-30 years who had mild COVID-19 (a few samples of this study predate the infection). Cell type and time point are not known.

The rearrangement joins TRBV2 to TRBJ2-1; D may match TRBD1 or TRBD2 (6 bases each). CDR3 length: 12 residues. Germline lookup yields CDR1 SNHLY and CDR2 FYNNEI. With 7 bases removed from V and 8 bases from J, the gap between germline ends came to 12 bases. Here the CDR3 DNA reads TGTGCCAGCAAGGGGGGTAGCGATGAGCAGTTCTTC. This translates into CASKGGSDEQFF.

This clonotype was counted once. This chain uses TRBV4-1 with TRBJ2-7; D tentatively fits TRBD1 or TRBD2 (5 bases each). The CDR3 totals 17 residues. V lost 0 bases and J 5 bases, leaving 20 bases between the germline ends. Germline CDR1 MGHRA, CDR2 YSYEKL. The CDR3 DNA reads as TGCGCCAGCAGCCAAGATAAGAGGGAGAAACAGGCCCACGAGCAGTACTTC. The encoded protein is CASSQDKREKQAHEQYF.

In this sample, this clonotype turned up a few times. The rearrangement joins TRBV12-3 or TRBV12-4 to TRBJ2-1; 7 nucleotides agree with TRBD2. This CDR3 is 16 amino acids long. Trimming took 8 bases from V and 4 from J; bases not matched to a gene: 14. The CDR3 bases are TGTGCCAGCGGGTTTGGGCGACTAGCAGAATACAATGAGCAGTTCTTC. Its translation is CASGFGRLAEYNEQFF.

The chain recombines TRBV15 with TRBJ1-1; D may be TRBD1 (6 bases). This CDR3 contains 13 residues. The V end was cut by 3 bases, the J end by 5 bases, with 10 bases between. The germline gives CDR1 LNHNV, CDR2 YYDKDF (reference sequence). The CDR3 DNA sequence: TGTGCCACCAGCAGCCCAGGGGAGACTGAAGCTTTCTTT. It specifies CATSSPGETEAFF.

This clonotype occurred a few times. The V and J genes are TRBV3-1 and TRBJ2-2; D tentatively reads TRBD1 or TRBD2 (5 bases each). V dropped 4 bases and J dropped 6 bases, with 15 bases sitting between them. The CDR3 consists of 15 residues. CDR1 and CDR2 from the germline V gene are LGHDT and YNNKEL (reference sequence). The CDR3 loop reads CASSPSGTSSGELFF. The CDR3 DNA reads TGTGCCAGCAGCCCATCCGGGACCTCGTCCGGGGAGCTGTTTTTT.

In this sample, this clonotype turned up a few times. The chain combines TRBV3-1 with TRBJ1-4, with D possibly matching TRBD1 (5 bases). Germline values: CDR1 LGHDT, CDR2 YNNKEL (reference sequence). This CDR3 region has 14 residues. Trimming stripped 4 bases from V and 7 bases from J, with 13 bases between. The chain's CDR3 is CASSPDGGFEKLFF. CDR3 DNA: TGTGCCAGCAGCCCGGACGGGGGATTTGAAAAACTGTTTTTT.

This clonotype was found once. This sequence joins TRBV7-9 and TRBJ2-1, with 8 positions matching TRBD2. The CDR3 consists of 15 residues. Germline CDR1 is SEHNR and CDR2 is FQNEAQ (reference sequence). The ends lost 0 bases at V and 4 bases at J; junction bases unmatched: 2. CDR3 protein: CASSLAPSGYNEQFF. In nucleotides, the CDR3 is TGTGCCAGCAGCTTAGCACCTAGCGGGTACAATGAGCAGTTCTTC.

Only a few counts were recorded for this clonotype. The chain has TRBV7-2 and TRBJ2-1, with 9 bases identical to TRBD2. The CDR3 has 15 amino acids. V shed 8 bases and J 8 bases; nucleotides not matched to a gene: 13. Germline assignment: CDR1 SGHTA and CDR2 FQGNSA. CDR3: CASRLLSGGQDEQFF. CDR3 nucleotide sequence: TGTGCCAGCCGATTGCTCAGCGGGGGGCAGGATGAGCAGTTCTTC.

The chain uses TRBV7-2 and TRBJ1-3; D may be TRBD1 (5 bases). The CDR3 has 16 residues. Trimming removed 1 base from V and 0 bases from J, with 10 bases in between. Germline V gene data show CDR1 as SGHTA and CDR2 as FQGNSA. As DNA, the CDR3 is TGTGCCAGCAGCTTAGACGGGGCACTCTCTGGAAACACCATATATTTT. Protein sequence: CASSLDGALSGNTIYF.

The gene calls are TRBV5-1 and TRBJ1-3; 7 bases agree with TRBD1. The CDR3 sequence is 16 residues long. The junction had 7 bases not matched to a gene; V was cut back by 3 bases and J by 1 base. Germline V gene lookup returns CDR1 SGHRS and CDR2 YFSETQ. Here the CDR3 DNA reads TGCGCCAGCAGCTCCCGACAGGGTGGGTCTGGAAACACCATATATTTT. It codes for CASSSRQGGSGNTIYF.

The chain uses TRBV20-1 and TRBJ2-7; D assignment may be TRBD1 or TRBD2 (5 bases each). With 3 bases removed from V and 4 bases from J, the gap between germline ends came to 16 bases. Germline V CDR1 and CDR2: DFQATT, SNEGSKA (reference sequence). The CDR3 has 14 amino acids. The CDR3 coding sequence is TGCAGTGCTAGCCGGGACGGAAACCCTTACGAGCAGTACTTC. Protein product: CSASRDGNPYEQYF.

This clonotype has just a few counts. DNA of the CDR3: TGTGCCAGCAGCTTACGACTGAAAGGCAGTCAGACCCAGTACTTC. Translated, it gives CASSLRLKGSQTQYF. The chain joins TRBV13 to TRBJ2-5, with D hard to call. Germline-derived CDR1 and CDR2 are PRHDT and FYEKMQ (reference sequence). This CDR3 is built from 15 residues. With 2 bases removed from V and 6 bases from J, the gap between germline ends came to 16 bases.

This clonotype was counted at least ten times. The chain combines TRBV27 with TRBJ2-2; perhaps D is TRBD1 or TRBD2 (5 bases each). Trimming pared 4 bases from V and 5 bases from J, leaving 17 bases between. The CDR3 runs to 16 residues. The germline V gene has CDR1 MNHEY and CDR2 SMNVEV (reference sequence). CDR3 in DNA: TGTGCCAGCAGTTCCCCATCCGGGACGGCTACCGGGGAGCTGTTTTTT. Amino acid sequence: CASSSPSGTATGELFF.

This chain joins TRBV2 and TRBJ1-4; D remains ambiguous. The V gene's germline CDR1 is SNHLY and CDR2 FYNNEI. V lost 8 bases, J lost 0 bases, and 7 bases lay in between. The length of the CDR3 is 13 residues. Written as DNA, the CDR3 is TGTGCCAGCTTGGGCGCAACTAATGAAAAACTGTTTTTT. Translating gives CASLGATNEKLFF.

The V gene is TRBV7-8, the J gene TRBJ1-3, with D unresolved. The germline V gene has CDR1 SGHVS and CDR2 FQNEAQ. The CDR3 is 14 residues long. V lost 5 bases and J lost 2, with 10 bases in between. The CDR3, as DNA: TGTGCCAGCAGCCGATCGATCCCTGGAAACACCATATATTTT. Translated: CASSRSIPGNTIYF.

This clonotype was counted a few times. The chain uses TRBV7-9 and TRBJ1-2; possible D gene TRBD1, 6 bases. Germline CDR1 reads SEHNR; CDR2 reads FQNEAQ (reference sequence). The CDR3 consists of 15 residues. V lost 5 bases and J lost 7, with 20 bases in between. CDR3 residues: CASSERTADASGYTF. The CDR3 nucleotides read TGTGCCAGCAGCGAGCGGACAGCCGATGCGAGTGGCTACACCTTC.